The 24 T cell receptor beta chains below all came from one sample that was sequenced in a study of OX40 agonist ivuxolimab in advanced cancers. Some clones are missing from TCRdb's copy, which holds only in-frame ones; the method was immunoSEQ multiplex PCR. The sample lists 65,000 to 95,000 clones, 65% to 85% seen once, with around 0.8% in the top ten. This sample comprised CD4+ or CD8+ T cells sorted from blood, obtained in a trial of the OX40 agonist ivuxolimab. Every receptor here comes from an adult with an advanced solid tumor such as melanoma, head and neck, liver or kidney cancer.

V and J are TRBV7-2 and TRBJ1-6, with D perhaps matching TRBD1 (6 bases). CDR1 and CDR2 (germline): SGHTA, FQGNSA. This CDR3 region has 15 residues. The V and J ends lost 5 bases and 9 bases respectively, with 17 bases between them. The CDR3 coding sequence is TGTGCCAGCAGCCCCCGGGAGGGGGAGAGTTCACCCCTCCACTTT. Its protein is CASSPREGESSPLHF.

In this sample, this clone turned up a few times. J is TRBJ1-2 and V is TRBV5-1; 7 positions agree with TRBD1. The CDR3 consists of 16 residues. The germline gives CDR1 SGHRS, CDR2 YFSETQ. Germline trimming cut 0 bases from V and 0 bases from J; bases unmatched to any gene: 5. The CDR3 spells CASSLARQGSNYGYTF. CDR3 nucleotides: TGCGCCAGCAGCTTGGCTCGACAGGGATCTAACTATGGCTACACCTTC.

The chain is built from TRBV5-1 and TRBJ1-5; 7 nucleotides line up with TRBD1. The CDR3 has 16 amino acids. CDR1 is SGHRS, CDR2 YFSETQ, per germline. Trimming took 4 bases from V and 2 from J; bases not matched to a gene: 9. CDR3 region: CASSPGQAWGNQPQHF. The CDR3 DNA reads as TGCGCCAGCAGCCCCGGACAGGCTTGGGGCAATCAGCCCCAGCATTTT.

This chain joins TRBV10-3 and TRBJ2-2; 8 bases fit TRBD2. The CDR3 totals 17 residues. The germline gives CDR1 ENHRY, CDR2 SYGVKD. V shed 3 bases, J shed 6 bases, and the junction held 12 bases outside the gene matches. CDR3 amino acids: CAISEGSGIGYAGELFF. The CDR3 region has the DNA TGTGCCATCAGTGAAGGTAGCGGGATTGGATACGCCGGGGAGCTGTTTTTT.

V is TRBV18 and J is TRBJ2-7; D perhaps matches TRBD2 (6 bases). This CDR3 is 14 amino acids long. Germline CDR1 KGHSH, CDR2 LQKENI. V was shortened by 3 bases and J by 3 bases, with 12 bases between the two germline ends. For the CDR3, the DNA is TGTGCCAGCTCACCTCCGGGACTGAACTACGAGCAGTACTTC. Residues: CASSPPGLNYEQYF.

Only a few counts were recorded for this clone. The chain links TRBV30 to TRBJ1-5, with D perhaps matching TRBD1 (5 bases). The CDR3 totals 14 residues. The V end lost 5 bases, the J end lost 0 bases, and 11 bases lay between the germline ends. Germline V gene sequence: CDR1 GTSNPN, CDR2 SVGIG (reference sequence). CDR3: CAWARDDSNQPQHF. The CDR3 DNA reads as TGTGCCTGGGCCCGGGACGATAGCAATCAGCCCCAGCATTTT.

V gene TRBV28 combines with J gene TRBJ2-3; D may match TRBD1 or TRBD2 (5 bases each). The germline V gene has CDR1 MDHEN and CDR2 SYDVKM. Trimming pared 6 bases from V and 1 base from J, leaving 14 bases between. The CDR3 totals 15 residues. The CDR3, as DNA: TGTGCCAGCAGCCCCGGGGCAGCGGGCACAGATACGCAGTATTTT. Translating it yields CASSPGAAGTDTQYF.

The genes are TRBV12-5 and TRBJ1-2; D remains ambiguous. V was trimmed by 9 bases and J by 4 bases, leaving 24 bases between them. CDR1 LGHNT and CDR2 FRNRAP come from the germline V gene. The CDR3 consists of 16 residues. CDR3 loop: CASARTPSSPVYGYTF. The CDR3 nucleotides read TGTGCTAGCGCTAGGACCCCAAGCAGCCCGGTCTATGGCTACACCTTC.

J is TRBJ1-1 and V is TRBV15; D is unresolved. Germline CDR1 reads LNHNV; CDR2 reads YYDKDF (reference sequence). This CDR3 is 13 amino acids long. Trimming left V 0 bases short and J 1 base short, with 3 bases between. CDR3 DNA: TGTGCCACCAGCAGAGAGCGGAACACTGAAGCTTTCTTT. Translation: CATSRERNTEAFF.

This clone occurred once. This chain connects TRBV7-8 to TRBJ2-7; TRBD2 matches at 8 bases. The CDR3 consists of 17 residues. The junction had 13 bases not matched to a gene; V was cut back by 2 bases and J by 4 bases. Looked up from germline, CDR1 is SGHVS and CDR2 is FQNEAQ. This chain's CDR3 is CASSLFGRARGNYEQYF. CDR3 bases: TGTGCCAGCAGCTTATTCGGGAGGGCCCGGGGGAATTACGAGCAGTACTTC.

This clone occurred a few times. This chain links TRBV7-2 with TRBJ2-7; tentative D call: TRBD1 (6 bases). V was shortened by 5 bases and J by 6 bases, with 20 bases between the two germline ends. The CDR3 spans 15 residues. CDR1 and CDR2 from the germline V gene are SGHTA and FQGNSA. This CDR3 reads CASSTTGPPFGEQYF. DNA for the CDR3: TGTGCCAGCAGCACGACAGGTCCGCCGTTCGGCGAGCAGTACTTC.

The rearrangement uses TRBV9 and TRBJ2-3; the match to TRBD2 covers 12 bases. Germline assignment: CDR1 SGDLS and CDR2 YYNGEE. The CDR3 is 16 amino acids. V dropped 4 bases and J dropped 4; count of bases not matched to a gene: 7. CDR3 sequence: CASSTASGGAADTQYF. CDR3 nucleotides: TGTGCCAGCAGCACCGCTAGCGGGGGGGCCGCAGATACGCAGTATTTT.

V usage is TRBV6-6 and J usage is TRBJ1-4; TRBD1 is a possible D gene (6 bases). This CDR3 region has 15 residues. In germline, CDR1 is MNHNY, CDR2 SVGAGI (reference sequence). Trimming stripped 7 bases from V and 3 bases from J, with 15 bases between. CDR3 nucleotides: TGTGCCAGCAACCTAGGGAGGGGGTCTAATGAAAAACTGTTTTTT. Translation: CASNLGRGSNEKLFF.

V and J are TRBV4-1 and TRBJ2-7; either TRBD1 or TRBD2 may supply D (6 bases each). V shed 1 base and J shed 4 bases, with 17 bases lying between them. The CDR3 runs 16 residues. The germline V gene has CDR1 MGHRA and CDR2 YSYEKL. CDR3 in DNA: TGCGCCAGCAGCCAAGTGTACGGGGGCACTTCGTACGAGCAGTACTTC. As protein: CASSQVYGGTSYEQYF.

This clone came up a few times. This chain uses TRBV7-2 with TRBJ1-2; D is uncertain. From germline, CDR1 is SGHTA and CDR2 FQGNSA. Deletions cut 6 bases from V and 5 bases from J, with 7 bases between. The CDR3 consists of 11 residues. The CDR3 DNA follows: TGTGCCAGCAGTCAGAGATATGGCTACACCTTC. It is translated as CASSQRYGYTF.

The chain is built from TRBV7-2 and TRBJ2-1, with TRBD2 matching over 7 bases. The V and J ends lost 5 bases and 6 bases, in that order; junction bases with no gene match: 7. The CDR3 contains 14 residues. CDR1 SGHTA and CDR2 FQGNSA come from the germline V gene. The CDR3 reads CASSQGSSGNEQFF. CDR3 in DNA: TGTGCCAGCAGCCAAGGTTCTAGCGGCAATGAGCAGTTCTTC.

V gene TRBV2 combines with J gene TRBJ2-5; D gene unclear. Between the trimmed V and J ends, which lost 4 bases and 0 bases, there was a span of 6 bases. Germline-derived CDR1 and CDR2 are SNHLY and FYNNEI. The CDR3 runs 13 residues. DNA of the CDR3: TGTGCCAGCAGTGTCAGCAACCAAGAGACCCAGTACTTC. Residues: CASSVSNQETQYF.

The chain is built from TRBV27 and TRBJ2-5, with D perhaps given as TRBD1 or TRBD2 (5 bases each). The CDR3 has 14 residues. The V end was cut by 6 bases, the J end by 5 bases, with 16 bases between. Germline CDR1 reads MNHEY; CDR2 reads SMNVEV (reference sequence). In DNA form, the CDR3 reads TGTGCCAGCAGGCCCCACGAGGGGCGTGAGACCCAGTACTTC. This codes for CASRPHEGRETQYF.

The chain combines TRBV7-2 with TRBJ1-1; D gene ambiguous. The CDR3 runs to 13 residues. The germline gives CDR1 SGHTA, CDR2 FQGNSA. V shed 4 bases and J shed 1 base, with 7 bases lying between them. This CDR3 reads CASSWERNTEAFF. The CDR3 bases are TGTGCCAGCAGCTGGGAGAGGAACACTGAAGCTTTCTTT.

The J gene is TRBJ1-6, the V gene TRBV30; D gene unclear. Germline V gives CDR1 GTSNPN, CDR2 SVGIG (reference sequence). This CDR3 has 12 amino acids. Trimming stripped 0 bases from V and 11 bases from J, with 8 bases between. This CDR3 reads CAWSVSVAPLHF. CDR3 DNA: TGTGCCTGGAGTGTTTCGGTTGCACCCCTCCACTTT. Complete variable domain (other parts from reference TRBV30 and TRBJ1-6): SQTIHQWPATLVQPVGSPLSLECTVEGTSNPNLYWYRQAAGRGLQLLFYSVGIGQISSEVPQNLSASRPQDRQFILSSKKLLLSDSGFYLCAWSVSVAPLHFGNGTRLTVT.

This chain links TRBV7-8 with TRBJ1-2; TRBD1 matches at 9 bases. Losses at the gene ends were 5 bases for V and 4 bases for J; bases not matched to a gene: 8. This CDR3 region has 15 residues. Germline V gives CDR1 SGHVS, CDR2 FQNEAQ. CDR3 in amino acids: CASSTQGALIYGYTF. As DNA, the CDR3 is TGTGCCAGCAGCACACAGGGGGCGCTGATCTATGGCTACACCTTC.

The gene calls are TRBV5-4 and TRBJ1-2; TRBD1 agrees at 11 bases. The CDR3 is 14 amino acids. CDR1 and CDR2 (germline): SGHNT, YYREEE (reference sequence). Trimming at V came to 4 bases and at J to 8 bases, leaving 7 bases not matched to a gene. The CDR3 DNA reads TGTGCCAGCAGCAGCGGACAGGGGGCGGGGGGCTACACCTTC. Residues: CASSSGQGAGGYTF.

The CDR3 reads CASSESRAANSPLHF. As DNA, the CDR3 is TGTGCCAGCAGTGAATCCAGGGCAGCTAATTCACCCCTCCACTTT. The chain carries TRBV25-1 and TRBJ1-6; TRBD1 might be the D (5 bases). Germline CDR1 reads MGHDK; CDR2 reads SYGVNS. Between the trimmed V and J ends, which lost 1 base and 6 bases, there was a span of 10 bases. The length of the CDR3 is 15 residues.

The chain links TRBV12-5 to TRBJ2-3; D is uncertain. The CDR3 extends over 13 amino acids. V was clipped by 2 bases and J by 5 bases, with 8 bases between them. Per germline, CDR1 LGHNT and CDR2 FRNRAP. CDR3 protein: CASGLNLGDTQYF. DNA of the CDR3: TGTGCTAGTGGTTTGAATTTGGGAGATACGCAGTATTTT.